The present T cell receptor (beta chain) was sequenced within a study of CD8 T cells in ankylosing spondylitis. Trimming removed 3 bases at V and 5 bases at J, with 8 bases between. This CDR3 spans 13 amino acids. Germline V lookup: CDR1 SGHTA, CDR2 FQGNSA. Preparation of TCR beta libraries was done by quantitative 5'-RACE with molecular barcodes. TCRdb independently ran MiXCR on the 5' RACE reads; one entry per CDR3 protein. The repertoire holds roughly 130,000 distinct CDR3 sequences, with about 7% as singletons. This clonotype was detected many times. What it recognizes is unknown. Findings and caveats of the study: Disease-linked clones reportedly concentrated significantly in matched ankylosing spondylitis synovial fluid.

The sequence came from a male donor with ankylosing spondylitis or in good health (not recorded which). V usage is TRBV7-2 and J usage is TRBJ2-4; unclear D gene. The source material was blood, either unsorted or a sorted T cell fraction (not recorded which). In DNA, the CDR3 is TGTGCCAGCAGCTTGGCAAGGGAAAACATTCAGTACTTC. Amino acid sequence: CASSLARENIQYF.